A selection of T cell receptor beta chains follows, all from one sample in a study of regulatory T cells in long-lasting Graves disease. TCRdb re-analysed the multiplex PCR reads in MiXCR, keeping a single row per CDR3 protein. The sample consists of around 400,000 distinct CDR3 sequences, about 12% of them appearing once. The data also belong to a second study, concerning T cells in Graves' hyperthyroidism and ophthalmopathy.

Sequencing used peripheral blood mononuclear cells (PBMCs), obtained at new diagnosis, from a patient treated with antithyroid drugs. The receptors were gathered from a woman aged 18-35 years with Graves disease. Each CDR3 is given with its conserved first and last residue. Each record gives: V gene, D gene, clone size, J gene, CDR3 DNA, CDR3 protein. The D gene is left open where the match is weak. Some rows mark clone size as missing; the rest say once, few, many or name a class of expanded clone.

v_call: TRBV18; d_call: -; clone_size: many; j_call: TRBJ1-2; cdr3_nt: TGTGCCAGCTCACCCCTACCCCCTAACTATGGCTACACCTTC; cdr3_aa: CASSPLPPNYGYTF
v_call: TRBV20-1; d_call: -; clone_size: many; j_call: TRBJ2-3; cdr3_nt: TGCAGTGCTAGACCCCCCCAGACAACGACAGATACGCAGTATTTT; cdr3_aa: CSARPPQTTTDTQYF
v_call: TRBV20-1; d_call: TRBD2; clone_size: many; j_call: TRBJ2-5; cdr3_nt: TGCAGTGCTAGGGGACTAGCGGGTTACCCGCTCGGGGAGACCCAGTACTTC; cdr3_aa: CSARGLAGYPLGETQYF
v_call: TRBV18; d_call: -; clone_size: -; j_call: TRBJ1-2; cdr3_nt: TGTGCCAGCTCAGCGGGAGGTGGCTACACCTTC; cdr3_aa: CASSAGGGYTF
v_call: TRBV20-1; d_call: -; clone_size: few; j_call: TRBJ1-6; cdr3_nt: TGCAGTGCTAGAGATCGTCTCGGGGGTAGCTCCTATAATTCACCCCTCCACTTT; cdr3_aa: CSARDRLGGSSYNSPLHF
v_call: TRBV6-2/TRBV6-3; d_call: -; clone_size: -; j_call: TRBJ2-5; cdr3_nt: TGTGCCAGCAGTTACTCCCCGGCCGCGGGGGAGACCCAGTACTTC; cdr3_aa: CASSYSPAAGETQYF
v_call: TRBV6-5; d_call: -; clone_size: many; j_call: TRBJ1-1; cdr3_nt: TGTGCCAGCAGTTTGGGCCCCGTATGGGGGAGGAACACTGAAGCTTTCTTT; cdr3_aa: CASSLGPVWGRNTEAFF
v_call: TRBV12-3/TRBV12-4; d_call: -; clone_size: many; j_call: TRBJ1-5; cdr3_nt: TGTGCCAGCAGCCTAATGGGACTGTATAGCAATCAGCCCCAGCATTTT; cdr3_aa: CASSLMGLYSNQPQHF
v_call: TRBV7-3; d_call: -; clone_size: many; j_call: TRBJ1-4; cdr3_nt: TGTGCCAGCAGCTTAAGCCGGAATTCACCGGGTGAGGGGCTTGGGGGACCGACCAATGAAAAACTGTTTTTT; cdr3_aa: CASSLSRNSPGEGLGGPTNEKLFF
v_call: TRBV19; d_call: TRBD1; clone_size: few; j_call: TRBJ1-2; cdr3_nt: TGTGCCAGTAGTCAACCACGGACAGGGACCCGTGGCTACACCTTC; cdr3_aa: CASSQPRTGTRGYTF
v_call: TRBV5-1; d_call: -; clone_size: many; j_call: TRBJ2-1; cdr3_nt: TGCGCCAGCAGCTTGGGGGGACCCTACAATGAGCAGTTCTTC; cdr3_aa: CASSLGGPYNEQFF
v_call: TRBV15; d_call: -; clone_size: many; j_call: TRBJ2-3; cdr3_nt: TGTGCCACCAGCAGAGAGTTTCTGGGGGTAGGGACAGATACGCAGTATTTT; cdr3_aa: CATSREFLGVGTDTQYF
v_call: TRBV4-1; d_call: -; clone_size: many; j_call: TRBJ1-1; cdr3_nt: TGCGCCAGCAGCCAAAGGGCCCCGGGACATCTGAACACTGAAGCTTTCTTT; cdr3_aa: CASSQRAPGHLNTEAFF